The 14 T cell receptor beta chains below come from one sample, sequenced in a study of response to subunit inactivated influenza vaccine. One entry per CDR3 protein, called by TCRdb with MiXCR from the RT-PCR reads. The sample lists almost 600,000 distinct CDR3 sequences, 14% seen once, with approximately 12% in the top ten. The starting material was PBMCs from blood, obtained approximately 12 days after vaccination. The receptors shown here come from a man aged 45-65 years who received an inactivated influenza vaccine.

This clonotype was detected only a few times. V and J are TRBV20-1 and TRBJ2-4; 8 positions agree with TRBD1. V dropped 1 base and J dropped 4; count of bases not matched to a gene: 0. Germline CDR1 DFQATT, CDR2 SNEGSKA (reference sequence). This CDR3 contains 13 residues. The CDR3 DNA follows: TGCAGTGCTAGAGGGACAGGGAAAAACATTCAGTACTTC. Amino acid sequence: CSARGTGKNIQYF.

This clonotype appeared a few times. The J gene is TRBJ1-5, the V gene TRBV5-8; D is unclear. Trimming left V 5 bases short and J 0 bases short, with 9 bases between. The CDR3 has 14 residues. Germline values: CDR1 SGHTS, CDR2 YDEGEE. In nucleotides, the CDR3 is TGTGCCAGCAGTCGAGACATTAGCAATCAGCCCCAGCATTTT. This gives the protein CASSRDISNQPQHF.

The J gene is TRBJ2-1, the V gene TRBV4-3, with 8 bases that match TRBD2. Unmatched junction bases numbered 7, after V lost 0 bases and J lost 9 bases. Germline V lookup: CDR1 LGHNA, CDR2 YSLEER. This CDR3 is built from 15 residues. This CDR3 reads CASSQESGSGVEQFF. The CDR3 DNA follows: TGCGCCAGCAGCCAAGAGAGCGGGAGTGGAGTTGAGCAGTTCTTC.

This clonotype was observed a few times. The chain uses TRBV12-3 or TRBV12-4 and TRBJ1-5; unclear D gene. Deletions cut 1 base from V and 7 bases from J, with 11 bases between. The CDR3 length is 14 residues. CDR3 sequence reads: CASSLEGPLQPQHF. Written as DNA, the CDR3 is TGTGCCAGCAGTTTAGAAGGGCCTCTCCAGCCCCAGCATTTT.

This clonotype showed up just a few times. DNA for the CDR3: TGCGCCAGCAGTGATACCGGCCAGCCGAGACCCGGGGAGCTGTTTTTT. Residues: CASSDTGQPRPGELFF. The chain uses TRBV10-2 and TRBJ2-2; D call uncertain. The V end lost 3 bases, the J end lost 6 bases, and 17 bases lay between the germline ends. CDR1 WSHSY and CDR2 SAAADI come from the germline V gene. The CDR3 length is 16 residues.

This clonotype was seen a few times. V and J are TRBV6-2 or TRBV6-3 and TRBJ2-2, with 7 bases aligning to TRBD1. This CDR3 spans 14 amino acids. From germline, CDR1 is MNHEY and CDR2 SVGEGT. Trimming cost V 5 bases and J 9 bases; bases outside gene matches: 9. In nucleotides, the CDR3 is TGTGCCAGCAGTCAGAACAGGGGTGGCAGGGAGCTGTTTTTT. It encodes CASSQNRGGRELFF.

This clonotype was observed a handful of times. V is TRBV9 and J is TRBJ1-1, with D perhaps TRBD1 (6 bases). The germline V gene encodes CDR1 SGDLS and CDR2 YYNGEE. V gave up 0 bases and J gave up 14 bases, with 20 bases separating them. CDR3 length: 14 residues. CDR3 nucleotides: TGTGCCAGCAGCGTAGAAAAAATTGGACAGCCAGGATTCTTT. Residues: CASSVEKIGQPGFF.

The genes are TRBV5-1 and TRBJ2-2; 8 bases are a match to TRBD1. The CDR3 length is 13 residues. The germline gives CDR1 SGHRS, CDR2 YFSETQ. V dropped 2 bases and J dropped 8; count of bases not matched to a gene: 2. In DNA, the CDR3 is TGCGCCAGCAGCTTCCGGGACAGGGGGGAGCTGTTTTTT. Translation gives CASSFRDRGELFF.

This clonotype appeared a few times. The CDR3 loop is CAISTDRTGGYTF. DNA for the CDR3: TGTGCCATCAGTACCGACAGGACGGGTGGCTACACCTTC. This rearrangement joins TRBV10-3 to TRBJ1-2; D is possibly TRBD1 (6 bases). The V gene's germline CDR1 is ENHRY and CDR2 SYGVKD. Trimming left V 5 bases short and J 7 bases short, with 14 bases between. This CDR3 contains 13 residues.

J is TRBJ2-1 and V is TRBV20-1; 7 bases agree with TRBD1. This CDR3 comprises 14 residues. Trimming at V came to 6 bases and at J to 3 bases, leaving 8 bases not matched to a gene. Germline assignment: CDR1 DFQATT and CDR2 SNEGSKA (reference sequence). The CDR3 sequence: CSARTGGLYNEQFF. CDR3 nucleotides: TGCAGTGCAAGGACAGGCGGGCTCTACAATGAGCAGTTCTTC.

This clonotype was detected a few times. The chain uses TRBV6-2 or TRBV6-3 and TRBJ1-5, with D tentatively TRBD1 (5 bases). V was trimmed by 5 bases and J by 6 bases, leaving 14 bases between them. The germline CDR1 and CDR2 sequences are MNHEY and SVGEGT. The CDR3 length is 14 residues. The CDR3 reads CASSQPSGGQPQHF. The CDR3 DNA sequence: TGTGCCAGCAGTCAACCAAGCGGGGGTCAGCCCCAGCATTTT.

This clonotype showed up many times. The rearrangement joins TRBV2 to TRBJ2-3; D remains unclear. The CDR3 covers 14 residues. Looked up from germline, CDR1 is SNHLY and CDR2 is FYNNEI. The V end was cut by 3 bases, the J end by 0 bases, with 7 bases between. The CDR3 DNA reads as TGTGCCAGCAGTGATTACTCTAGCACAGATACGCAGTATTTT. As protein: CASSDYSSTDTQYF.

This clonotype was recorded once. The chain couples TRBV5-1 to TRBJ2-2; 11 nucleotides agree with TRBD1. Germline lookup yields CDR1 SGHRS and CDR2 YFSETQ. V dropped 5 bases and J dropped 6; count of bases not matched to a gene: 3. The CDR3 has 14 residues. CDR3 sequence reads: CASRGQGDPGELFF. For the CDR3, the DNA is TGCGCCAGCAGGGGACAGGGGGACCCCGGGGAGCTGTTTTTT.

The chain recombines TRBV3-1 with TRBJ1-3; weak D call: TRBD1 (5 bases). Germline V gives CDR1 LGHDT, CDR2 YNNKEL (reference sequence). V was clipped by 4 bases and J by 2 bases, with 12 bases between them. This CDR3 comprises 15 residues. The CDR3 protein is CASSPQGLAGNTIYF. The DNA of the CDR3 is TGTGCCAGCAGCCCGCAGGGCCTCGCTGGAAACACCATATATTTT. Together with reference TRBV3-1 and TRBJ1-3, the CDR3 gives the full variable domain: DTAVSQTPKYLVTQMGNDKSIKCEQNLGHDTMYWYKQDSKKFLKIMFSYNNKELIINETVPNRFSPKSPDKAHLNLHINSLELGDSAVYFCASSPQGLAGNTIYFGEGSWLTVV.